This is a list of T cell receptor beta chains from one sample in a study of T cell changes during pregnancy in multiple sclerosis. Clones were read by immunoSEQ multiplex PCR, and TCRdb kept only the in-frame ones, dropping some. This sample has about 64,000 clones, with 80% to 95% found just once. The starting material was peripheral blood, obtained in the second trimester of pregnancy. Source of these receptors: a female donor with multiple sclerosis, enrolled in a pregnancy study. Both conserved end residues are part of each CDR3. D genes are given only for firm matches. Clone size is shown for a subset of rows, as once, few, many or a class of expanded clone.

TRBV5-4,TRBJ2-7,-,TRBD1,CASSQRDRSYEQYF,TGTGCCAGCAGCCAACGGGACAGATCCTACGAGCAGTACTTC
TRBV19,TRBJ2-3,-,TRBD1,CASRLNRGLSTDTQYF,TGTGCCAGTAGACTTAACAGGGGGCTTAGCACAGATACGCAGTATTTT
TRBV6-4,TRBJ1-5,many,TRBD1,CASSEEDRQPQHF,TGTGCCAGCAGTGAAGAGGACAGGCAGCCCCAGCATTTT
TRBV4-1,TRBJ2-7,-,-,CASSQDGGYTYEQYF,TGCGCCAGCAGCCAAGACGGCGGTTACACCTACGAGCAGTACTTC
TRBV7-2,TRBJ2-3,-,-,CASSSQGNAQYF,TGTGCCAGCAGCTCACAGGGAAACGCGCAGTATTTT
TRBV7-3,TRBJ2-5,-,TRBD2,CASSLTGLAGETQYF,TGTGCCAGCAGCTTAACGGGACTAGCGGGAGAGACCCAGTACTTC
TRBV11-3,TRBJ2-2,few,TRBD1,CASRLDRGQGGELFF,TGTGCCAGCCGACTAGACAGGGGGCAAGGCGGGGAGCTGTTTTTT
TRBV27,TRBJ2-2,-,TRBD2,CASSLSRLAANTGELFF,TGTGCCAGCAGTTTATCGCGGCTAGCGGCGAACACCGGGGAGCTGTTTTTT
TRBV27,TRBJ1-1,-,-,CASSFRGTATEAFF,TGTGCCAGCAGTTTCCGGGGAACGGCCACTGAAGCTTTCTTT
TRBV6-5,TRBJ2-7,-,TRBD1,CASSYSNRGLYEQYF,TGTGCCAGCAGTTACTCGAACAGGGGGCTGTACGAGCAGTACTTC
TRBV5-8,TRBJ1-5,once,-,CASSWTVSLGNQPQHF,TGTGCCAGCAGCTGGACAGTCTCTCTGGGCAATCAGCCCCAGCATTTT
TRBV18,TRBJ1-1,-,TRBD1,CASSPSTGGTEAFF,TGTGCCAGCTCACCATCAACAGGGGGCACTGAAGCTTTCTTT
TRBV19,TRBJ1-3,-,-,CASSKQGPVSGNTIYF,TGTGCCAGTAGTAAACAGGGCCCTGTCTCTGGAAACACCATATATTTT
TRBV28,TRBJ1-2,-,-,CASSSRQVGPYGYTF,TGTGCCAGCAGCTCCCGACAGGTTGGACCCTATGGCTACACCTTC
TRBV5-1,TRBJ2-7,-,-,CASSYRDNYEQYF,TGCGCCAGCAGTTACCGGGACAACTACGAGCAGTACTTC
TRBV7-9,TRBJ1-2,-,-,CASSLEAGGGYTF,TGTGCCAGCAGCTTAGAGGCAGGAGGTGGCTACACCTTC
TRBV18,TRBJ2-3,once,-,CASSPRESGTDTQYF,TGTGCCAGCTCACCACGAGAATCGGGCACAGATACGCAGTATTTT
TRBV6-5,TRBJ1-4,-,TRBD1,CASTRGTGTNEKLFF,TGTGCCAGCACCCGGGGGACAGGCACGAATGAAAAACTGTTTTTT
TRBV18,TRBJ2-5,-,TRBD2,CASSPSPGLAGEETQYF,TGTGCCAGCTCCCCCTCCCCGGGACTAGCGGGAGAAGAGACCCAGTACTTC
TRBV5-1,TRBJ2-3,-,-,CASSLAGQQYF,TGCGCCAGCAGCTTGGCAGGCCAGCAGTATTTT
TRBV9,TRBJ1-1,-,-,CASSVVGQNTEAFF,TGTGCCAGCAGCGTAGTAGGACAGAACACTGAAGCTTTCTTT
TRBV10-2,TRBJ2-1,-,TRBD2,CASSGTGGIPSYNEQFF,TGCGCCAGCAGTGGGACGGGAGGGATCCCATCCTACAATGAGCAGTTCTTC
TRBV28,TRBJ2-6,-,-,CASSTLDNPLVSVLTF,TGTGCCAGCAGTACCCTCGACAATCCCCTCGTGAGCGTCCTGACTTTC
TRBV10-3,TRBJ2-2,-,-,CAIGGELNTGELFF,TGTGCCATCGGAGGGGAGTTAAACACCGGGGAGCTGTTTTTT
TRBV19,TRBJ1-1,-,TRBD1,CASSTGVTEAFF,TGTGCCAGTAGCACAGGGGTCACTGAAGCTTTCTTT
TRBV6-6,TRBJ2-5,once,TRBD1,CASSYRQGVGETQYF,TGTGCCAGCAGTTATCGACAGGGAGTAGGAGAGACCCAGTACTTC
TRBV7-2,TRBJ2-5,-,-,CASSLVGGLGWETQYF,TGTGCCAGCAGCTTAGTGGGCGGGCTGGGTTGGGAGACCCAGTACTTC
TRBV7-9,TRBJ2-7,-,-,CASSPRGDELEQYF,TGTGCCAGCAGCCCCCGGGGAGATGAATTAGAGCAGTACTTC
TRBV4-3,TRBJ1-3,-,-,CASSQVVGEAGAGNTIYF,TGCGCCAGCAGCCAAGTGGTAGGGGAAGCCGGCGCTGGAAACACCATATATTTT
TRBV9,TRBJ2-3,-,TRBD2,CASSAAPLAGGYTDTQYF,TGTGCCAGCAGCGCCGCCCCCCTAGCGGGAGGTTACACAGATACGCAGTATTTT
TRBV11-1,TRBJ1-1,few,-,CASSTTQVNTEAFF,TGTGCCAGCAGCACCACACAGGTGAACACTGAAGCTTTCTTT
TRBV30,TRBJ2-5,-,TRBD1,CAWATGTGKETQYF,TGTGCCTGGGCTACCGGGACAGGGAAAGAGACCCAGTACTTC
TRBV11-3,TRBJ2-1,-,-,CASSLRDTSEQFF,TGTGCCAGCAGCTTACGGGATACGAGTGAGCAGTTCTTC
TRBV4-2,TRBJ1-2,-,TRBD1,CASSQAPGRDRGLSNYGYTF,TGTGCCAGCAGCCAAGCTCCAGGCCGGGACAGGGGGCTCTCTAACTATGGCTACACCTTC
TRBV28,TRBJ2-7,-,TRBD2,CASSRGLAGVEQYF,TGTGCCAGCAGCCGGGGACTAGCGGGAGTCGAGCAGTACTTC
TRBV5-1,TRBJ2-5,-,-,CASSLGDMGETQYF,TGCGCCAGCAGCTTGGGGGACATGGGAGAGACCCAGTACTTC
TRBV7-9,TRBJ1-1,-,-,CASSKGHENTEAFF,TGTGCCAGCAGTAAGGGACATGAGAACACTGAAGCTTTCTTT
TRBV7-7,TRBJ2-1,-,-,CASSLSAYNEQFF,TGTGCCAGCAGCTTATCTGCCTACAATGAGCAGTTCTTC
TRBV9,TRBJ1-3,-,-,CASSVWTAPGNTIYF,TGTGCCAGCAGCGTTTGGACAGCTCCTGGAAACACCATATATTTT
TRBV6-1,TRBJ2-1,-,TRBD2,CASSESGRALFF,TGTGCCAGCAGCGAGAGCGGGAGGGCCTTGTTCTTC
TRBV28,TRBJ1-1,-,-,CASSLLQGLDTEAFF,TGTGCCAGCAGTTTATTGCAGGGGCTTGACACTGAAGCTTTCTTT
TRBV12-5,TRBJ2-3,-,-,CASGLPRLGGGTDTQYF,TGTGCTAGTGGTTTGCCTCGGCTCGGAGGCGGCACAGATACGCAGTATTTT
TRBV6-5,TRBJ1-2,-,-,CASSYGRGDGYTF,TGTGCCAGCAGTTACGGCAGGGGAGATGGCTACACCTTC
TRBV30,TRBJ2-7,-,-,CAEGLAYEQYF,TGTGCCGAAGGACTGGCCTACGAGCAGTACTTC
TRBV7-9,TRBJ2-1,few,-,CASSTSGRPNEQFF,TGTGCCAGCAGCACCTCCGGGAGACCCAATGAGCAGTTCTTC
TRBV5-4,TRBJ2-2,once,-,CASSLAGVTGELFF,TGTGCCAGCAGCTTGGCCGGAGTTACCGGGGAGCTGTTTTTT
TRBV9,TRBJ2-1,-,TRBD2,CASSLYGTSLSEQFF,TGTGCCAGCAGCCTCTACGGGACTAGCTTATCTGAGCAGTTCTTC
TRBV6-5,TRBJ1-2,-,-,CASSRTPANYGYTF,TGTGCCAGCAGTCGGACACCCGCAAACTATGGCTACACCTTC
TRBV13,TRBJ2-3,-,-,CASSAGLGRGTDTQYF,TGTGCCAGCAGCGCAGGACTGGGAAGGGGCACAGATACGCAGTATTTT
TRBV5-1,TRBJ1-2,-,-,CASSLRTDYGYTF,TGCGCCAGCAGCTTGAGGACAGATTATGGCTACACCTTC
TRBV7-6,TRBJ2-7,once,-,CASSPGESYEQYF,TGTGCCAGCAGCCCGGGAGAGTCTTACGAGCAGTACTTC
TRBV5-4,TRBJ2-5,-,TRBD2,CASSPGGSGRVEETQYF,TGTGCCAGCAGCCCAGGGGGTAGCGGGAGAGTGGAAGAGACCCAGTACTTC
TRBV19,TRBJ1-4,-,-,CASSIVRAGEKLFF,TGTGCCAGTAGTATCGTCCGAGCGGGTGAAAAACTGTTTTTT